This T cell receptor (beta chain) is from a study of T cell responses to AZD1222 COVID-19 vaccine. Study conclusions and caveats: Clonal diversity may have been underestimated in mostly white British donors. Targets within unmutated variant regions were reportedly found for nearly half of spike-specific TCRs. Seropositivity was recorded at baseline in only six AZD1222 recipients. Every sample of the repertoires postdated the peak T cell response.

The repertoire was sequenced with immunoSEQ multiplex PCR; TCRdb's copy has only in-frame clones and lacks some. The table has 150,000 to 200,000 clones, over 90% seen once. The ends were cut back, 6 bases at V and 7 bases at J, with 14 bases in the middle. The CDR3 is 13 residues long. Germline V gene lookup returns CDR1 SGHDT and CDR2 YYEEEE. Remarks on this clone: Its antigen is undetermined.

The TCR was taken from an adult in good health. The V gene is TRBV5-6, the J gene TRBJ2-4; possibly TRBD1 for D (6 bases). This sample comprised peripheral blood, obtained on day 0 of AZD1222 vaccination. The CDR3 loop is CASTKTGLNIQYF. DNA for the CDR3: TGTGCCAGCACCAAAACAGGGCTGAACATTCAGTACTTC.